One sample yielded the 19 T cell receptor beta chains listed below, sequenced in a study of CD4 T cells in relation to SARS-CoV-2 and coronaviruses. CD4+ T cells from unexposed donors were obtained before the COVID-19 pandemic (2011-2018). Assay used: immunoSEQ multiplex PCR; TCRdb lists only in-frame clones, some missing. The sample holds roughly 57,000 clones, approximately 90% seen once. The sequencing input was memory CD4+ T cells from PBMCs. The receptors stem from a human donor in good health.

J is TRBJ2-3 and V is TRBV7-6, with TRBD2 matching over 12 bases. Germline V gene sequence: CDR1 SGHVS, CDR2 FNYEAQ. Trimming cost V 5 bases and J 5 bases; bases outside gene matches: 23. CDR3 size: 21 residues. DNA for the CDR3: TGTGCCAGCAGCGTCGGGCCCCGGAGGCTAGCGGGAGGGCCCTCGAAAGATACGCAGTATTTT. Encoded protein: CASSVGPRRLAGGPSKDTQYF. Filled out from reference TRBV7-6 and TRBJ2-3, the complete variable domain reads GAGVSQSPRYKVTKRGQDVALRCDPISGHVSLYWYRQALGQGPEFLTYFNYEAQQDKSGLPNDRFSAERPEGSISTLTIQRTEQRDSAMYRCASSVGPRRLAGGPSKDTQYFGPGTRLTVL.

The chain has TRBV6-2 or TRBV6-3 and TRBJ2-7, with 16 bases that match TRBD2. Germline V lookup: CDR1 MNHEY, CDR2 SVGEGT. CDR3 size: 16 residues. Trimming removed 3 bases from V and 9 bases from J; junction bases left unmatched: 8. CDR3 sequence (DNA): TGTGCCAGCAGTTATCCCGGGACTAGCGGGAGGGCCTCGCAGTACTTC. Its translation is CASSYPGTSGRASQYF.

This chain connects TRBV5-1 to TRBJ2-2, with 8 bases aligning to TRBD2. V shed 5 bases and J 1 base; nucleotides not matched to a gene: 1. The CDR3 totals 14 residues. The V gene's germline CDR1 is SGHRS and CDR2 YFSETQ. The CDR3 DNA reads TGCGCCAGCAGACTAGCGGTGAACACCGGGGAGCTGTTTTTT. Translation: CASRLAVNTGELFF. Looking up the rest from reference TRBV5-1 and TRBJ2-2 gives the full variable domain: KAGVTQTPRYLIKTRGQQVTLSCSPISGHRSVSWYQQTPGQGLQFLFEYFSETQRNKGNFPGRFSGRQFSNSRSEMNVSTLELGDSALYLCASRLAVNTGELFFGEGSRLTVL.

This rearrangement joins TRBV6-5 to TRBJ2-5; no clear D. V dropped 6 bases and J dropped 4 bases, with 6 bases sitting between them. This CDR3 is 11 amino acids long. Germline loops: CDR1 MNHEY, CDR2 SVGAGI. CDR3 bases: TGTGCCAGCAGGGTGGGAGAGACCCAGTACTTC. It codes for CASRVGETQYF.

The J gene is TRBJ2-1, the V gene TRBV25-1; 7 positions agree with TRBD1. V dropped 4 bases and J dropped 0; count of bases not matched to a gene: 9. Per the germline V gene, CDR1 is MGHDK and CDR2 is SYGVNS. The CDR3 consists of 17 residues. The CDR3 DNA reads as TGTGCCAGCAGTGCGACAGGGAGTTTAAGCTCCTACAATGAGCAGTTCTTC. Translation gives CASSATGSLSSYNEQFF.

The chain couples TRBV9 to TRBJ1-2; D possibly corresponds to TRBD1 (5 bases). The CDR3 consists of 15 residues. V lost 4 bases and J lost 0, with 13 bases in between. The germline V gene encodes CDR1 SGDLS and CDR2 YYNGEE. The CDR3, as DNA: TGTGCCAGCAGCCTAACAGGAATAGCTAACTATGGCTACACCTTC. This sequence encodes CASSLTGIANYGYTF.

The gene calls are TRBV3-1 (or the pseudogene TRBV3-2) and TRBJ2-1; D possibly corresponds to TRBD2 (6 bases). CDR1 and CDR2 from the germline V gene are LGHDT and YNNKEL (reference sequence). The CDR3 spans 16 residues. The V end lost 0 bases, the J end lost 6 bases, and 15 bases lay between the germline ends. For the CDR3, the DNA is TGTGCCAGCAGCCAAGATAAGACGGGACTCCTCAATGAGCAGTTCTTC. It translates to CASSQDKTGLLNEQFF.

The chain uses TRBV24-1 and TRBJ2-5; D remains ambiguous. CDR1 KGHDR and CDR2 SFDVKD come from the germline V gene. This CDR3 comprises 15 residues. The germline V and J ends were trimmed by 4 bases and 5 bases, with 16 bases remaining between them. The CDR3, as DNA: TGTGCCACCAGTGACGCCGTCCGGCTGGGCGAGACCCAGTACTTC. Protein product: CATSDAVRLGETQYF.

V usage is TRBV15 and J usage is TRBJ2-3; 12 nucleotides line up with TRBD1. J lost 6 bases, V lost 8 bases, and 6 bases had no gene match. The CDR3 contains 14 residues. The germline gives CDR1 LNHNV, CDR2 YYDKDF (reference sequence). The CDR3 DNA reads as TGTGCCACCGGGACAGGGGGCCAGAGGGATACGCAGTATTTT. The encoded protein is CATGTGGQRDTQYF.

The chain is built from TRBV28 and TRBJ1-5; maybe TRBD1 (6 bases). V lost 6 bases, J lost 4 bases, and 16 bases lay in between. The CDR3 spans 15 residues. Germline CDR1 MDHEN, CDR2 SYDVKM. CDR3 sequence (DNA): TGTGCCAGCAGAAATGAACAGGGTAGGAATCAGCCCCAGCATTTT. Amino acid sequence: CASRNEQGRNQPQHF.

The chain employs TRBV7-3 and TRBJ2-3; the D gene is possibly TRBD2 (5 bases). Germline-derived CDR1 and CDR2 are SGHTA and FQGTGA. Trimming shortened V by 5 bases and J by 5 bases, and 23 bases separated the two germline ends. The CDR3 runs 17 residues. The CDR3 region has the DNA TGTGCCAGCAGCCTTTTGGGAGCGAGCGTGGCCCTAGATACGCAGTATTTT. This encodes CASSLLGASVALDTQYF.

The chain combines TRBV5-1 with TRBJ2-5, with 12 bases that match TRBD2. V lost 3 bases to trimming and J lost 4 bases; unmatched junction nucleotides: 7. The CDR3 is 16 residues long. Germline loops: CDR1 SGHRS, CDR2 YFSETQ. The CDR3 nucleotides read TGCGCCAGCAGCTCCGTTGCTAGCGGGAGGGGAGAGACCCAGTACTTC. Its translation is CASSSVASGRGETQYF.

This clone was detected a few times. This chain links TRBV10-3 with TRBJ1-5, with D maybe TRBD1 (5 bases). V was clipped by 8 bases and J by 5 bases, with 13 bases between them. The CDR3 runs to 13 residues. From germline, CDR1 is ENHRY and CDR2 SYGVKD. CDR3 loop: CAIAATDDQPQHF. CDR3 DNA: TGTGCCATCGCGGCGACAGACGATCAGCCCCAGCATTTT.

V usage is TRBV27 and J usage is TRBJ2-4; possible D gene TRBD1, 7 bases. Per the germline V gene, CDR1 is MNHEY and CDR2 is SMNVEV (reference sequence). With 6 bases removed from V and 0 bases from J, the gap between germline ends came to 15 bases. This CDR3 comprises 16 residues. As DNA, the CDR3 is TGTGCCAGCAGCCAGGGGGGTCCCGGAGCCAAAAACATTCAGTACTTC. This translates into CASSQGGPGAKNIQYF.

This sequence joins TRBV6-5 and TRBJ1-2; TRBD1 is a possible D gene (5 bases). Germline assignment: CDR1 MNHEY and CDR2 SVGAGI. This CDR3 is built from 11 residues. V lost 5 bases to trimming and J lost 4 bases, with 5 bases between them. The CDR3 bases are TGTGCCAGCAGTCAGGGCTATGGCTACACCTTC. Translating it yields CASSQGYGYTF.

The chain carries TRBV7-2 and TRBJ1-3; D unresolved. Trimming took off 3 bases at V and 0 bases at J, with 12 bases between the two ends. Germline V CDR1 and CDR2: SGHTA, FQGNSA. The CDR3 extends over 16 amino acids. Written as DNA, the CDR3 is TGTGCCAGCAGCTTTGCCCCCCCGAGCTCTGGAAACACCATATATTTT. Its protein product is CASSFAPPSSGNTIYF. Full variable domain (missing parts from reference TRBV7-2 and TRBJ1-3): GAGVSQSPSNKVTEKGKDVELRCDPISGHTALYWYRQSLGQGLEFLIYFQGNSAPDKSGLPSDRFSAERTGGSVSTLTIQRTQQEDSAVYLCASSFAPPSSGNTIYFGEGSWLTVV.

In nucleotides, the CDR3 is TGTGCCAGCCAACAACGGGAGAATGCCCGAGATACGCAGTATTTT. It is translated as CASQQRENARDTQYF. The V call is TRBV30, the J call TRBJ2-3, with TRBD2 as a possible D gene (6 bases). The germline V gene encodes CDR1 GTSNPN and CDR2 SVGIG (reference sequence). V dropped 8 bases and J dropped 5 bases, with 23 bases sitting between them. This CDR3 region has 15 residues. The variable domain in full, completed from reference TRBV30 and TRBJ2-3, reads SQTIHQWPATLVQPVGSPLSLECTVEGTSNPNLYWYRQAAGRGLQLLFYSVGIGQISSEVPQNLSASRPQDRQFILSSKKLLLSDSGFYLCASQQRENARDTQYFGPGTRLTVL.

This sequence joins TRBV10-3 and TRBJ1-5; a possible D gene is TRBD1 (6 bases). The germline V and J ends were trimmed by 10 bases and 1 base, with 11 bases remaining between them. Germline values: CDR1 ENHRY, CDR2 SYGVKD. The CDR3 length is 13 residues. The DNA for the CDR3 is TGTGCCACCGACAGGACGAGCAATCAGCCCCAGCATTTT. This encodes CATDRTSNQPQHF.

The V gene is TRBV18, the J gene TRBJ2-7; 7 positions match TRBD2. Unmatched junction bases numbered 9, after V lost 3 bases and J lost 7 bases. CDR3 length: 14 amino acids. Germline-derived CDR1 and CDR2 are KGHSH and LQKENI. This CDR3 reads CASSPFELGGEQYF. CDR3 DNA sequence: TGTGCCAGCTCACCCTTCGAGCTGGGAGGGGAGCAGTACTTC.